The 4 T cell receptor beta chains below come from one sample, sequenced in a study of liver allograft versus peripheral blood T cells. Study context: The authors compared T cell receptor repertoires in transplanted livers with recipients' peripheral blood repertoires.

MiXCR was run by TCRdb on the reads, yielding one entry per CDR3 protein. The sample carries 15,000 to 20,000 distinct CDR3 sequences, under 25% recorded once. The receptors come from a human patient who had a liver transplant. Some T cells may be the graft donor's.

This clonotype came up a few times. The V and J genes are TRBV5-4 and TRBJ1-6; D is unresolved. The germline V gene encodes CDR1 SGHNT and CDR2 YYREEE (reference sequence). The CDR3 spans 14 residues. Trimming cost V 0 bases and J 7 bases, with 8 bases left between them. The CDR3 nucleotides are TGTGCCAGCAGCTTGGAACATTCCAATTCACCCCTCCACTTT. Protein product: CASSLEHSNSPLHF.

The chain is built from TRBV28 and TRBJ2-7; 16 nucleotides agree with TRBD2. The germline V gene has CDR1 MDHEN and CDR2 SYDVKM. Trimming at V came to 10 bases and at J to 4 bases, leaving 7 bases not matched to a gene. The CDR3 totals 15 residues. Here the CDR3 DNA reads TGTGCCACCGAAGGGACTAGCGGGGGGGCTTACGAGCAGTACTTC. It encodes CATEGTSGGAYEQYF.

The J gene is TRBJ2-2, the V gene TRBV28, with 10 bases aligning to TRBD2. Per germline, CDR1 MDHEN and CDR2 SYDVKM. With 2 bases clipped from V and 2 bases from J, the junction kept 5 bases outside the gene matches. The CDR3 is 17 residues long. CDR3 loop: CASSLLAGASNTGELFF. CDR3 nucleotide sequence: TGTGCCAGCAGTTTACTAGCGGGAGCGTCAAACACCGGGGAGCTGTTTTTT.

This clonotype was counted only a few times. The chain recombines TRBV12-3 or TRBV12-4 with TRBJ2-5; 11 nucleotides agree with TRBD2. The CDR3 sequence is 16 residues long. J gave up 1 base and V 6 bases, and 7 bases lay outside the gene matches. The CDR3 here is CASSLTSGGTQETQYF. The CDR3 DNA sequence: TGTGCCAGCAGCCTTACTAGCGGGGGAACCCAAGAGACCCAGTACTTC.